The present T cell receptor (beta chain) was sequenced within a study of T cell clonotyping in hematopoietic cell transplantation (dated by TCRdb to about 2021). Concerning the study at large: The study collected 130 to 150 blood samples from 30 to 35 consecutive transplant recipients and their related donors. Patient recruitment ran from 2015 to January 2017, and follow-up continued until late 2020 or death. Here is what the overall study found, with its caveats: Sample size was limited, and cells were not sorted, so CD4 and CD8 repertoire contributions could not be separated. Donor and pretransplant recipient Inverse Simpson Index values predicted broader posttransplant TCR repertoire diversity. Just a small fraction of recipient repertoires overlapped with donor repertoires, and more than 95% appeared de novo at the given depth. After transplant, TCR diversity in recipients dropped, and pathologically expanded clonotypes increased progressively from day 30 to day 180.

The immunoSEQ assay, a bias-controlled multiplex PCR with V- and J-specific primers, was used to amplify TCR beta CDR3 regions from genomic DNA. A proprietary barcode and Illumina adapter sequences were added to the CDR3 amplicons in a second PCR step. An Illumina MiSeq instrument was used to sequence the CDR3 libraries. The original methods were these. Export and quality control were handled in immunoSEQ Analyzer 3.0, while downstream analyses relied on R Bioconductor and Immunarch. Repertoire metrics were calculated using only productive rearrangements within the normalized downsampled data set. In the normalized cohort, a clonotype counted as pathologically expanded if the clonotype was larger than 5 templates. The Inverse Simpson Index was used to measure repertoire diversity. To capture all clonotypes, the CMV-specificity analyses were run on the non-normalized data set. TCRdb took over this immuneACCESS table, retaining in-frame rearrangements with V and J assigned. Such tables are incomplete; in checked studies, under half of the missing clones stem from an unresolved V gene, and the remainder is unexplained. The V and J calls and clone size are taken from that table; D and trimming were inferred from the DNA. This sample lists more than 55,000 clones; around 94% were detected once. The top ten clones comprise 1.5% to 2% of the sample.

Related transplant donors provided blood samples for TCR beta sequencing. Nuclei Lysis Solution was used to extract genomic DNA from fresh or cryopreserved unfractionated peripheral blood mononuclear cells. Of note for this clone: No cognate antigen has been identified for it. Per-nucleotide qualities are absent, and no much larger clonotype sits a single base away.

Sequencing used peripheral blood mononuclear cells. The sequence was collected from a middle-aged man in good health. Some clones in this sample may be carry-over from other donors' samples.

For the CDR3, the sequence is CASSVGLRSSYNEQFF. The base sequence is TGTGCCAGCAGTGTGGGACTCAGGAGCTCCTACAATGAGCAGTTCTTC. The rearranged chain carries TRBV27 and TRBJ2-1; perhaps TRBD2 is the D gene, with 6 bases matching. The germline V gene (reference sequence) sets CDR1 to MNHEY and CDR2 to SMNVEV. From the cysteine up to the phenylalanine, the CDR3 has a length of 16 residues. Only CDR3 DNA remains: 48 bases, in frame from the first base. V loses 5 bases of germline sequence and J loses 0 bases, and the interval between the two ends is 14 bases.